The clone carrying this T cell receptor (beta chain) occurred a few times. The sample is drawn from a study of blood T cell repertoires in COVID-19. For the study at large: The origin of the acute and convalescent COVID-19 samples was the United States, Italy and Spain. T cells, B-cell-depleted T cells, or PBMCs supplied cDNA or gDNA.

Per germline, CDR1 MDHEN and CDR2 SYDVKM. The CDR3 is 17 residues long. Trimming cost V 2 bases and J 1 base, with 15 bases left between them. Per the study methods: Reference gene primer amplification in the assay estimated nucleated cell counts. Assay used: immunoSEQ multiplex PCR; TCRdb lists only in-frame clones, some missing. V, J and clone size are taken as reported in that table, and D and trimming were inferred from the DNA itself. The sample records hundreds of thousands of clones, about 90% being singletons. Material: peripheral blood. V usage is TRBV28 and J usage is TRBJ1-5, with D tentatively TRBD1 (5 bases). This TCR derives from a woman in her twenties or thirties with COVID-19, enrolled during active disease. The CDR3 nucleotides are TGTGCCAGCAGTTTACGAAGGGGAGGGCTCAGCAATCAGCCCCAGCATTTT. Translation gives CASSLRRGGLSNQPQHF.